The next 20 T cell receptor beta chains were all read from a single sample in a study of T-cell memory formation after mild COVID-19. TCRdb recomputed calls from the 5' RACE reads with MiXCR, one row per CDR3 protein. The top ten clones hold around 3.4% of a sample with approximately 240,000 distinct CDR3 sequences, approximately 16% of them seen once. Sequencing was done on a sample of PBMCs or a T cell subset sorted from them (not recorded which). The receptors originated from a young man who had mild COVID-19 (a few samples of this study predate the infection). Cell type and time point are not known.

This clonotype was counted only a few times. Here the CDR3 DNA reads TGCGCCAGCAGCCAAGATCTCGGTCGCACGTCATCGCCCCAGCATTTT. It is translated as CASSQDLGRTSSPQHF. J is TRBJ1-5 and V is TRBV4-3; D uncertain. Germline values: CDR1 LGHNA, CDR2 YSLEER. This CDR3 has 16 amino acids. V was pared by 0 bases and J by 9 bases, with 18 bases between.

V usage is TRBV7-8 and J usage is TRBJ2-5; 9 nucleotides line up with TRBD2. The CDR3 loop spans 16 amino acids. Germline CDR1 reads SGHVS; CDR2 reads FQNEAQ. J was trimmed by 1 base and V by 1 base; bases with no gene match: 4. CDR3 in DNA: TGTGCCAGCAGCTTAGGGGCACTAGCGGGCCAAGAGACCCAGTACTTC. It codes for CASSLGALAGQETQYF.

The rearrangement joins TRBV5-6 to TRBJ1-6; TRBD1 matches at 7 bases. The V gene end was trimmed by 2 bases and the J gene end by 7 bases; junction bases not matched to a gene: 12. The CDR3 extends over 17 amino acids. CDR1 and CDR2 from the germline V gene are SGHDT and YYEEEE. CDR3 residues: CASSLRIRGQQNSPLHF. CDR3 DNA: TGTGCCAGCAGCTTAAGGATTAGGGGACAGCAAAATTCACCCCTCCACTTT.

The chain combines TRBV2 with TRBJ2-1; 12 bases line up with TRBD2. Germline V CDR1 and CDR2: SNHLY, FYNNEI. The V gene end was trimmed by 6 bases and the J gene end by 9 bases; junction bases not matched to a gene: 6. The CDR3 spans 14 residues. The CDR3 spells CASRGLAGNGEQFF. The CDR3, as DNA: TGTGCCAGCAGAGGACTAGCGGGGAATGGTGAGCAGTTCTTC.

This sequence joins TRBV4-2 and TRBJ2-7; D is perhaps TRBD1 (5 bases). V was clipped by 1 base and J by 5 bases, with 9 bases between them. The CDR3 spans 13 residues. The germline gives CDR1 LGHNA, CDR2 YNFKEQ. The CDR3 spells CASSQADRNEQYF. The CDR3 DNA reads TGTGCCAGCAGCCAAGCCGACAGAAACGAGCAGTACTTC.

This clonotype was detected ten times or more. The chain has TRBV7-2 and TRBJ2-3, with D unclear. Per germline, CDR1 SGHTA and CDR2 FQGNSA. This CDR3 has 13 amino acids. V lost 8 bases and J lost 1, with 10 bases in between. Here the CDR3 reads CASAGYRTDTQYF. The CDR3 DNA reads TGTGCCAGCGCCGGTTACCGCACAGATACGCAGTATTTT.

The sample holds a few counts of this clonotype. The CDR3 spells CSGRQGSGEGYTF. The CDR3 bases are TGCAGCGGTAGACAGGGAAGTGGGGAGGGCTACACCTTC. The chain employs TRBV20-1 and TRBJ1-2; 7 bases map to TRBD1. This CDR3 is 13 amino acids long. CDR1 and CDR2 from the germline V gene are DFQATT and SNEGSKA (reference sequence).

This clonotype was observed a handful of times. V gene TRBV6-6 combines with J gene TRBJ2-7; a weak D match, TRBD2 (6 bases). CDR3 length: 13 amino acids. Trimming removed 6 bases from V and 3 bases from J, with 12 bases in between. Germline CDR1 and CDR2: MNHNY and SVGAGI (reference sequence). In nucleotides, the CDR3 is TGTGCCAGCAGCCCGGGACTGATCTACGAGCAGTACTTC. The encoded protein is CASSPGLIYEQYF.

The chain has TRBV24-1 and TRBJ2-7; unclear D gene. The V gene's germline CDR1 is KGHDR and CDR2 SFDVKD. V was pared by 6 bases and J by 5 bases, with 4 bases between. The CDR3 contains 10 residues. The CDR3 nucleotides are TGTGCCACCAGTCCTGACGAGCAGTACGTC. It is translated as CATSPDEQYV.

This clonotype was seen just once. This CDR3 reads CASSPARGQGNTEAFF. CDR3 coding DNA: TGTGCCAGCAGTCCGGCTCGTGGACAGGGGAACACTGAAGCTTTCTTT. The V call is TRBV6-5, the J call TRBJ1-1; 8 bases map to TRBD1. J lost 1 base, V lost 5 bases, and 9 bases had no gene match. This CDR3 has 16 amino acids. Germline V gives CDR1 MNHEY, CDR2 SVGAGI.

The V call is TRBV9, the J call TRBJ1-2; TRBD1 matches at 7 bases. The CDR3 sequence is 15 residues long. Germline trimming cut 2 bases from V and 4 bases from J; bases unmatched to any gene: 8. CDR1 and CDR2 from the germline V gene are SGDLS and YYNGEE. CDR3 amino acids: CASSVTGYPVYGYTF. The CDR3 coding sequence is TGTGCCAGCAGCGTGACAGGGTACCCCGTCTATGGCTACACCTTC.

This chain joins TRBV7-6 and TRBJ2-2; D might be TRBD1 (6 bases). Trimming removed 6 bases at V and 3 bases at J, with 11 bases between. The CDR3 has 14 amino acids. Germline V gene lookup returns CDR1 SGHVS and CDR2 FNYEAQ. The CDR3 coding sequence is TGTGCCAGCAGTTACAGGGTGGACACCGGGGAGCTGTTTTTT. It codes for CASSYRVDTGELFF.

This clonotype was recorded a few times. The V call is TRBV9, the J call TRBJ1-2; TRBD1 matches at 10 bases. V shed 4 bases, J shed 6 bases, and the junction held 6 bases outside the gene matches. The CDR3 runs 14 residues. Germline V gene data show CDR1 as SGDLS and CDR2 as YYNGEE. The CDR3 is CASSPRDRGDGYTF. DNA of the CDR3: TGTGCCAGCAGCCCCCGGGACAGGGGTGATGGCTACACCTTC.

The table lists this clonotype with many counts. J is TRBJ2-3 and V is TRBV6-2 or TRBV6-3; perhaps TRBD1 as D (5 bases). V was clipped by 6 bases and J by 9 bases, with 16 bases between them. The CDR3 consists of 13 residues. CDR1 MNHEY and CDR2 SVGEGT come from the germline V gene. CDR3 protein: CASSPTTVTTQYF. The CDR3 nucleotides read TGTGCCAGCAGCCCTACGACAGTCACAACGCAGTATTTT.

V gene TRBV21-1 combines with J gene TRBJ1-2. TRBV21-1 is a pseudogene. The CDR3 contains 14 residues. Here the CDR3 reads CASSKGGGRDGYTF. CDR3 coding DNA: TGTGCCAGCAGCAAAGGCGGGGGGAGGGATGGCTACACCTTC.

This chain joins TRBV5-1 and TRBJ1-4, with a weak D call TRBD1 (6 bases). The V gene's germline CDR1 is SGHRS and CDR2 YFSETQ. The V gene lost 3 bases and the J gene lost 5 bases, with 11 bases spanning the gap. This CDR3 is 14 amino acids long. DNA for the CDR3: TGCGCCAGCAGCTCACAGGGAACCAATGAAAAACTGTTTTTT. Its protein is CASSSQGTNEKLFF. Combining the CDR3 with reference TRBV5-1 and TRBJ1-4 gives the whole variable domain KAGVTQTPRYLIKTRGQQVTLSCSPISGHRSVSWYQQTPGQGLQFLFEYFSETQRNKGNFPGRFSGRQFSNSRSEMNVSTLELGDSALYLCASSSQGTNEKLFFGSGTQLSVL.

The table lists this clonotype with many counts. The J gene is TRBJ2-5, the V gene TRBV5-1; 13 bases agree with TRBD2. J lost 4 bases, V lost 4 bases, and 10 bases had no gene match. Germline CDR1 SGHRS, CDR2 YFSETQ. This CDR3 spans 17 amino acids. CDR3 in amino acids: CASSVTSGGAFAETQYF. CDR3 in DNA: TGCGCCAGCAGCGTTACTAGCGGGGGGGCCTTCGCAGAGACCCAGTACTTC. The variable domain in full, completed from reference TRBV5-1 and TRBJ2-5, reads KAGVTQTPRYLIKTRGQQVTLSCSPISGHRSVSWYQQTPGQGLQFLFEYFSETQRNKGNFPGRFSGRQFSNSRSEMNVSTLELGDSALYLCASSVTSGGAFAETQYFGPGTRLLVL.

The V and J genes are TRBV15 and TRBJ1-4, with no clear D. CDR1 and CDR2 from the germline V gene are LNHNV and YYDKDF (reference sequence). Trimming left V 1 base short and J 4 bases short, with 4 bases between. The CDR3 is 13 amino acids. CDR3 region: CATSRVLNEKLFF. CDR3 in DNA: TGTGCCACCAGCAGAGTCCTTAATGAAAAACTGTTTTTT. Based on the CDR3 plus reference TRBV15 and TRBJ1-4, the full variable domain is DAMVIQNPRYQVTQFGKPVTLSCSQTLNHNVMYWYQQKSSQAPKLLFHYYDKDFNNEADTPDNFQSRRPNTSFCFLDIRSPGLGDTAMYLCATSRVLNEKLFFGSGTQLSVL.

The rearrangement links TRBV7-3 to TRBJ1-2; 11 bases align to TRBD1. Germline values: CDR1 SGHTA, CDR2 FQGTGA. The CDR3 spans 15 residues. J gave up 6 bases and V 5 bases, and 8 bases lay outside the gene matches. CDR3 bases: TGTGCCAGCAGCCCCGGACAGGGGGCGCAGAATGGCTACACCTTC. Encoded protein: CASSPGQGAQNGYTF.

The chain carries TRBV14 and TRBJ1-1, with 8 bases aligning to TRBD1. The V gene end was trimmed by 2 bases and the J gene end by 1 base; junction bases not matched to a gene: 3. The germline gives CDR1 SGHDN, CDR2 FVKESK. The CDR3 spans 15 residues. CDR3: CASSQWGTGNTEAFF. CDR3 DNA sequence: TGTGCCAGCAGCCAATGGGGGACAGGGAACACTGAAGCTTTCTTT.